The clone carrying this TCR beta chain was counted only a few times. The antigen is unknown. The entry originates in a study of T-cell memory formation after mild COVID-19. For the study at large: Clustering of TCRs was largely donor specific. General study findings and limits: Cross-reactive memory appears to have joined, as suggested by some responding clones showing up in pre-infection memory.

Per the germline V gene, CDR1 is DFQATT and CDR2 is SNEGSKA (reference sequence). Trimming pared 3 bases from V and 2 bases from J, leaving 7 bases between. The CDR3 totals 13 residues. TCRdb reprocessed the 5' RACE reads with MiXCR, giving one entry per CDR3 protein. The table includes about 270,000 distinct CDR3 sequences, about a sixth detected once. This receptor was obtained from a man between 18 and 35 years old who had mild COVID-19 (a few samples of this study predate the infection). Cell type and time point are not known. The V and J genes are TRBV20-1 and TRBJ2-2; D unclear. Source material: PBMCs or a T cell subset sorted from them (not recorded which). This chain's CDR3 is CSASRGNTGELFF. Here the CDR3 DNA reads TGCAGTGCTAGTCGTGGTAACACCGGGGAGCTGTTTTTT.